This TCR beta chain was observed in a study of graft-versus-host responses after intestinal transplantation. Per germline, CDR1 MNHEY and CDR2 SVGAGI. The CDR3 sequence is 15 residues long. V was pared by 6 bases and J by 0 bases, with 14 bases between. Clones were read by immunoSEQ multiplex PCR, and TCRdb kept only the in-frame ones, dropping some. The sample shows about 70,000 clones, almost 90% of them seen only once. As concerns this clone: Its target is unknown.

This chain connects TRBV6-5 to TRBJ1-2, with D unresolved. The sequence derives from a human donor who was the organ donor for an intestinal transplant. This material consisted of unstimulated CD8+ T cells sorted from spleen or lymph node cells, taken before transplant. The CDR3 nucleotides read TGTGCCAGCAGCTTTACCCGGGTCGCTAACTATGGCTACACCTTC. Its protein product is CASSFTRVANYGYTF.